This TCR beta chain was recovered during a study of T cell responses to AZD1222 COVID-19 vaccine. About the study: Investigators merged groups given second doses at roughly 4 or roughly 12 weeks. Study results and limitations: Baseline antibody screening turned up just six or seven seropositive AZD1222 recipients. Regions 160-218 and 743-854 dominated among vaccine-associated CD4 TCRs spanning spike. In all cases, repertoires were sampled only after the peak T cell response.

As concerns this clone: No antigen is known for it.

Sequenced by immunoSEQ multiplex PCR; TCRdb stores in-frame clones only, minus some. The sample records 110,000 or so clones, 85% to 90% being singletons. This clonotype was sampled from an adult in good health. The source material was peripheral blood, sampled on day 0 of AZD1222 vaccination.

CDR3 nucleotide sequence: TGTGCCAGTAGTATAGTTTTCGTTTTGGATGAGCAGTTCTTC. It is translated as CASSIVFVLDEQFF. The V gene is TRBV19, the J gene TRBJ2-1; no reliable D call. The V gene lost 1 base and the J gene lost 8 bases, with 12 bases spanning the gap. From germline, CDR1 is LNHDA and CDR2 SQIVND (reference sequence). The CDR3 runs to 14 residues.